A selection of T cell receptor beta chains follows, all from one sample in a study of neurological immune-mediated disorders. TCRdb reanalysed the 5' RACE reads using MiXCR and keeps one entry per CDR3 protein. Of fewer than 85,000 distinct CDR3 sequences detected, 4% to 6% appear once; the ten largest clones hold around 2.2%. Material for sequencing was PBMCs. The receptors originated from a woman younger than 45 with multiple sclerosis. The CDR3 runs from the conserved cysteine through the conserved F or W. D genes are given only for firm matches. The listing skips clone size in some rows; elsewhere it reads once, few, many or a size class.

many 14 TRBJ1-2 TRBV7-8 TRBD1 TGTGCCAGCAGCTTAACGGGACAGAACTATGGCTACACCTTC CASSLTGQNYGYTF
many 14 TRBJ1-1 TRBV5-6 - TGTGCCAGCAGCTTTTTCGCAGGAATCCCTGAAGCTTTCTTT CASSFFAGIPEAFF
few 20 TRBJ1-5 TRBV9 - TGTGCCAGCAGCGCACAGACAGGAGGGATTAGGCCCGGGGGAGATAAGACCCAGAATTTT CASSAQTGGIRPGGDKTQNF
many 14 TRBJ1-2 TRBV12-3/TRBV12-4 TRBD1 TGTGCCAGCAGAACCGGGACAGGGGCCTATGGCTACACCTTC CASRTGTGAYGYTF
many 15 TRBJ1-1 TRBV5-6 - TGTGCCAGCAGCTCATCCCGGGCTGGGAACACTGAAGCTTTCTTT CASSSSRAGNTEAFF
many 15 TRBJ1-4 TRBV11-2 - TGTGCCAGCAGTTCAAGGAGGGCGTTCGGTGAAAAACTGTTTTTT CASSSRRAFGEKLFF
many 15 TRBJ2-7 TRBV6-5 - TGTGCCAGCAGTTCGATGGAGGCTCCTAACTACGAGCAGTACTTC CASSSMEAPNYEQYF
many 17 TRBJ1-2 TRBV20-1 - TGCAGTGCTAGAGCGTCCCAGGGATTGGGGACTAATGGCGGCTACACCTTC CSARASQGLGTNGGYTF
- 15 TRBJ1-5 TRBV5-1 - TGCGCCAGCAGCTTGGATGGATCCGGCAATCAGCCCCAGCATTTT CASSLDGSGNQPQHF
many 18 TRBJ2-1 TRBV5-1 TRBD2 TGCGCCAGCAGCCAAAAGGGACTAGCGGCCCTCTCCTACAATGAGCAGTTCTTC CASSQKGLAALSYNEQFF
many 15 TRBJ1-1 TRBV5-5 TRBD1 TGTGCCAGCAGCCCAAGACAGGGATTGAACACTGAAGCTTTCTTT CASSPRQGLNTEAFF
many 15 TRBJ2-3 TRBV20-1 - TGCAGTGCTAGAGATTTTAAAGTTTCCGCAGATACGCAGTATTTT CSARDFKVSADTQYF
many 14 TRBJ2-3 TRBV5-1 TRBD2 TGCGCCAGCAGCATTAGCGGGAGGACAGATACGCAGTATTTT CASSISGRTDTQYF
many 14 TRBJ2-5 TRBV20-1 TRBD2 TGCAGTGCCCGTAGCGGGAGGGCGTGGGAGACCCAGTACTTC CSARSGRAWETQYF
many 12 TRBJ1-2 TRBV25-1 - TGTGCCAGCAGTGAATATAACTATGGCTACACCTTC CASSEYNYGYTF
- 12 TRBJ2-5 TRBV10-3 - TGTGCCATCAGTGAGTCGGCGGAGACCCAGTACTTC CAISESAETQYF
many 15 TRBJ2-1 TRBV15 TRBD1 TGTGCCACCAGCAGTGCCCCAGGGGGCTACAATGAGCAGTTCTTC CATSSAPGGYNEQFF
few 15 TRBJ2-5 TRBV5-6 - TGTGCCAGCAGCTTGGCCCCGACAGCACAAGAGACCCAGTACTTC CASSLAPTAQETQYF
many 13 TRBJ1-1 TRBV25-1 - TGTGCCAGCAGTGAACGGCGGATAACTGAAGCTTTCTTT CASSERRITEAFF
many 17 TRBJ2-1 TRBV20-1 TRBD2 TGCAGTGCTAGAGATCGGACTAGCGGGGGCCTAAGTCCCTGGCAGTTCTTC CSARDRTSGGLSPWQFF
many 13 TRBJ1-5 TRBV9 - TGTGCCAGCAGCGCCCGGAGCGACCAGCCCCAGCATTTT CASSARSDQPQHF
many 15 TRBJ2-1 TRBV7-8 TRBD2 TGTGCCAGCAGCTTAGGAGCGGGGGGCCCCCATGAGCAGTTCTTC CASSLGAGGPHEQFF
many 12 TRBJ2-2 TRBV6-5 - TGTGCCAGCAGATCAGACACCGGGGAGCTGTTTTTT CASRSDTGELFF
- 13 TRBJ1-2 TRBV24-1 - TGTGCCACCAGTACAGACAGATTATATGGCTACACCTTC CATSTDRLYGYTF
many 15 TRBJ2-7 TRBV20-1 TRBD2 TGCAGTGATAGGACTAGCGGGAGTTCACCCTACGAGCAGTACTTC CSDRTSGSSPYEQYF
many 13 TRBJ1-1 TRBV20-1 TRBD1 TGCAGTGTCTCGCAGGGGGCGAACACTGAAGCTTTCTTT CSVSQGANTEAFF
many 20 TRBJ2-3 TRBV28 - TGTGCCAGCAGATACGCTCCGGGACAGGGGTCAAATTCACTAGCGGGAGATCAGTATTTT CASRYAPGQGSNSLAGDQYF
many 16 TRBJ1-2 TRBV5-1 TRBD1 TGCGCCAGCAGCCGCGACAGGGTCTCGTCTAACTATGGCTACACCTTC CASSRDRVSSNYGYTF